The entry below describes one T cell receptor beta chain. Its specificity is not known. The donors, healthy Caucasians from Russia, were aged roughly 6 to 90. The authors ran a second PCR of 7 to 11 cycles using a sample-barcoded 5' primer and a J-beta primer mix. TCRdb fed the 5' RACE reads into MiXCR, producing one record per CDR3 protein. The sample records 1.5 million to 2 million distinct CDR3 sequences, 39% being singletons. Unmatched junction bases numbered 9, after V lost 8 bases and J lost 2 bases. The CDR3 runs to 14 residues. The germline CDR1 and CDR2 sequences are DFQATT and SNEGSKA (reference sequence). This entry belongs to a study of blood T cells in healthy people across ages. Study results and limitations: Those diversity estimates obtained from one million T cells were thought to be underestimates. TCR beta diversity tracked closely with naive T cell percentage.

The clonotype was recovered from a human donor in good health. The sample consisted of blood. This sequence joins TRBV20-1 and TRBJ2-5; TRBD2 matches at 9 bases. The CDR3 DNA follows: TGCAGTCCCGCGGCAAGCGGGGGGCAAGAGACCCAGTACTTC. Translated, it gives CSPAASGGQETQYF.